Below, one T cell receptor (beta chain) is given with its context. Assay used: immunoSEQ multiplex PCR; TCRdb lists only in-frame clones, some missing. This table holds roughly 230,000 clones, roughly nine tenths found once. The entry originates in a study of blood T cell repertoires in COVID-19. Study-level background: T cells, B-cell-depleted T cells, or PBMCs supplied cDNA or gDNA.

The clonotype was recovered from a woman in her thirties or forties who had recovered from COVID-19. The sequenced sample was peripheral blood.

The CDR3 nucleotides read TGCGCCAGCAGCCGAGACGTCACCGGGGAGCTGTTTTTT. Its protein product is CASSRDVTGELFF. This chain uses TRBV4-1 with TRBJ2-2, with D hard to call. Between the trimmed V and J ends, which lost 4 bases and 4 bases, there was a span of 7 bases. The CDR3 extends over 13 amino acids. From germline, CDR1 is MGHRA and CDR2 YSYEKL.